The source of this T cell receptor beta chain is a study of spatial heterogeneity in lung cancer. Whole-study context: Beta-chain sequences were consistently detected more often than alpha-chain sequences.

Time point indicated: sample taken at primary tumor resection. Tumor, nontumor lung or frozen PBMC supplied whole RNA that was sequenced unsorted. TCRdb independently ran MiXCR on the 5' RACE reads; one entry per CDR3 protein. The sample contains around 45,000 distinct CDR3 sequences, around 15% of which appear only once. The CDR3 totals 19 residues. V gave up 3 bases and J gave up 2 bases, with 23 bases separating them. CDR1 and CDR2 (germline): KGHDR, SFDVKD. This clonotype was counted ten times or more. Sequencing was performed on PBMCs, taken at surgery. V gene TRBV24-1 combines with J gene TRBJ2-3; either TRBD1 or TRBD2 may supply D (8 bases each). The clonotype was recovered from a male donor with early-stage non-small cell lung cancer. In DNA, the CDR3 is TGTGCCACCAGTGATCCAGGGGGCGACGCGGGAGGCATCACAGATACGCAGTATTTT. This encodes CATSDPGGDAGGITDTQYF.